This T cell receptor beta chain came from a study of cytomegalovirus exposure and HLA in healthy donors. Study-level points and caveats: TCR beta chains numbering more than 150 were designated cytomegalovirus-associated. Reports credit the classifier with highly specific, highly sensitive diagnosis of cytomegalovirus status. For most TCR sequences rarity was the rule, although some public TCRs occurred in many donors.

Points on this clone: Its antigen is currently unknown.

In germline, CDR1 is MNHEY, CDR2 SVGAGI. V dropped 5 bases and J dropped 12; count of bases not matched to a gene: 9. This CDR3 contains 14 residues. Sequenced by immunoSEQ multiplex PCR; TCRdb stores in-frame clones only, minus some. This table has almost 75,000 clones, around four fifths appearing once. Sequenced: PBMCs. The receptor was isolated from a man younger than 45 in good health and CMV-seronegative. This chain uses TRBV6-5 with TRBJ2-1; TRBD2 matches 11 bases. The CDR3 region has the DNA TGTGCCAGCAGTATAAATAGCGGGGGGGTCCTGCAGTTCTTC. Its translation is CASSINSGGVLQFF.